Following are 27 T cell receptor beta chains from one sample sequenced in a study of T-cell reconstitution after alpha-beta-depleted transplantation in children (dated by TCRdb to the mid-2010s). The treatment or condition label of this sample denotes: allogeneic hematopoietic cell transplantation with graft depleted of TCRalphabeta T cells and CD19 B cells. Library preparation was by PCR. For sequencing, an Illumina HiSeq 2500 was employed. TCR library preparation used molecular barcoding, with unique molecular identifiers applied to normalize quantification of the TCRbeta repertoire. In-frame beta chains were kept once TCRdb had trimmed the public reads at Q25 with fastp and called clones with MiXCR. When rows share a CDR3 protein, they turn into one entry using the most common DNA and genes. The sample includes almost 250,000 distinct CDR3 sequences, with over 20% observed a single time. The biggest ten clones account for roughly 2.5% of the sample.

Here the sequenced sample was PBMCs, taken before TCRalphabeta/CD19-depleted stem cell transplant. These receptors came from a girl between 2 and 10 years old with Fanconi anemia, due to receive a stem cell transplant.

This clonotype was recorded many times. This sequence joins TRBV28 and TRBJ2-7; the D call may be TRBD1 or TRBD2 (6 bases each). The V end was cut by 6 bases, the J end by 1 base, with 13 bases between. CDR1 and CDR2 (germline): MDHEN, SYDVKM. CDR3 length: 14 residues. The CDR3 DNA is TGTGCCAGCAGGGAGGGGGGAAGGTCCTACGAGCAGTACTTC. Translating it yields CASREGGRSYEQYF.

Many counts were recorded for this clonotype. The J gene is TRBJ2-1, the V gene TRBV20-1; 10 nucleotides match TRBD2. The CDR3 sequence is 14 residues long. V lost 5 bases to trimming and J lost 4 bases; unmatched junction nucleotides: 5. Germline V gene lookup returns CDR1 DFQATT and CDR2 SNEGSKA (reference sequence). CDR3 bases: TGCAGTGCTCCCGGGACTAGCGTTTACAATGAGCAGTTCTTC. It is translated as CSAPGTSVYNEQFF.

The rearrangement links TRBV14 to TRBJ2-1; D unclear. V was pared by 3 bases and J by 0 bases, with 9 bases between. The CDR3 is 15 amino acids. CDR1 SGHDN and CDR2 FVKESK come from the germline V gene. The CDR3 is CASSHTPSSYNEQFF. In DNA, the CDR3 is TGTGCCAGCAGCCATACGCCGAGCTCCTACAATGAGCAGTTCTTC.

This clonotype was found a few times. The J gene is TRBJ2-1, the V gene TRBV7-9; TRBD1 is a possible D gene (5 bases). The CDR3 consists of 13 residues. V lost 0 bases and J 8 bases, leaving 8 bases between the germline ends. The germline CDR1 and CDR2 sequences are SEHNR and FQNEAQ (reference sequence). CDR3 sequence: CASSLAQQDEQFF. DNA for the CDR3: TGTGCCAGCAGCTTAGCGCAACAGGATGAGCAGTTCTTC.

This clonotype was seen at least ten times. The CDR3, as DNA: TGTGCCAGCAACTCCGGGACTCCCAACACCGGGGAGCTGTTTTTT. Residues: CASNSGTPNTGELFF. The chain employs TRBV28 and TRBJ2-2; tentatively, D is TRBD2 (6 bases). The CDR3 contains 15 residues. Trimming cost V 7 bases and J 2 bases, with 14 bases left between them. Germline V gives CDR1 MDHEN, CDR2 SYDVKM.

The J gene is TRBJ2-7, the V gene TRBV20-1; perhaps TRBD2 as D (5 bases). V lost 3 bases and J 6 bases, leaving 9 bases between the germline ends. The CDR3 runs to 11 residues. Per the germline V gene, CDR1 is DFQATT and CDR2 is SNEGSKA (reference sequence). CDR3 nucleotide sequence: TGCAGTGCTAGCCGGACTGGCGAGCAGTACTTC. This encodes CSASRTGEQYF.

The V and J genes are TRBV29-1 and TRBJ1-2, with no clear D. The CDR3 loop spans 13 amino acids. The V end lost 4 bases, the J end lost 6 bases, and 15 bases lay between the germline ends. CDR1 is SQVTM and CDR2 is ANQGSEA in the germline V gene. CDR3 sequence: CSVVWPGRHGYTF. As DNA, the CDR3 is TGCAGCGTTGTATGGCCGGGGAGGCATGGCTACACCTTC.

In this sample, this clonotype turned up many times. The chain links TRBV20-1 to TRBJ1-4, with a tentative D call TRBD1 (5 bases). CDR3 length: 13 amino acids. From germline, CDR1 is DFQATT and CDR2 SNEGSKA (reference sequence). V shed 6 bases and J shed 8 bases, with 16 bases lying between them. The CDR3 loop is CSARQPAREKLFF. The CDR3 nucleotides read TGCAGTGCCAGACAGCCTGCGCGGGAAAAACTGTTTTTT.

This clonotype appeared many times. J is TRBJ2-3 and V is TRBV6-6, with D possibly matching TRBD2 (5 bases). This CDR3 has 11 residues. V was pared by 8 bases and J by 4 bases, with 7 bases between. The germline V gene has CDR1 MNHNY and CDR2 SVGAGI (reference sequence). DNA for the CDR3: TGTGCCAGCGCGGAGGCAGATACGCAGTATTTT. Residues: CASAEADTQYF.

This sequence joins TRBV10-3 and TRBJ1-1, with D uncertain. Germline V gene sequence: CDR1 ENHRY, CDR2 SYGVKD. The CDR3 length is 14 residues. Deletions cut 7 bases from V and 3 bases from J, with 15 bases between. The CDR3 region is CAITSVSCDTEAFF. CDR3 nucleotide sequence: TGTGCCATCACCTCGGTCTCTTGTGACACTGAAGCTTTCTTT.

This clonotype came up a few times. The chain is built from TRBV20-1 and TRBJ2-1, with D possibly being TRBD1 (6 bases). Germline V gives CDR1 DFQATT, CDR2 SNEGSKA (reference sequence). The CDR3 is 12 amino acids. V was cut by 6 bases and J by 4 bases, with 10 bases left in between. CDR3: CSARGKYNEQFF. The DNA for the CDR3 is TGCAGTGCAAGGGGGAAATACAATGAGCAGTTCTTC.

In its sample, this clonotype was seen a few times. The J gene is TRBJ1-2, the V gene TRBV6-5, with TRBD1 matching 10 bases. This CDR3 has 16 amino acids. CDR1 and CDR2 (germline): MNHEY, SVGAGI. V dropped 2 bases and J dropped 2; count of bases not matched to a gene: 5. This CDR3 is CASSYHDRGRNYGYTF. The DNA of the CDR3 is TGTGCCAGCAGTTACCATGACAGGGGGCGAAACTATGGCTACACCTTC.

This clonotype was seen many times. The V gene is TRBV29-1, the J gene TRBJ1-2; D unresolved. The CDR3 has 11 residues. Trimming removed 7 bases from V and 13 bases from J, with 19 bases in between. The germline gives CDR1 SQVTM, CDR2 ANQGSEA. The CDR3 DNA is TGCAGCGCTGCCGGTGGGTTGCTTTTCACCTTC. Translated: CSAAGGLLFTF.

V usage is TRBV20-1 and J usage is TRBJ1-2; TRBD1 agrees at 8 bases. J gave up 4 bases and V 0 bases, and 4 bases lay outside the gene matches. Germline CDR1 DFQATT, CDR2 SNEGSKA (reference sequence). The length of the CDR3 is 14 residues. CDR3 in amino acids: CSAREGQEGYGYTF. CDR3 in DNA: TGCAGTGCTAGAGAGGGACAGGAGGGCTATGGCTACACCTTC.

This clonotype was observed a handful of times. This chain connects TRBV20-1 to TRBJ1-2, with D possibly matching TRBD1 (6 bases). The CDR3 consists of 13 residues. Trimming took off 2 bases at V and 8 bases at J, with 15 bases between the two ends. The germline V gene encodes CDR1 DFQATT and CDR2 SNEGSKA (reference sequence). CDR3 amino acids: CSARSTSGDGYTF. As DNA, the CDR3 is TGCAGTGCTAGATCCACGTCAGGGGACGGCTACACCTTC.

This clonotype appeared many times. V is TRBV29-1 and J is TRBJ2-5, with 8 bases identical to TRBD1. The ends lost 1 base at V and 4 bases at J; junction bases unmatched: 2. CDR3 length equals 13 residues. CDR1 and CDR2 from the germline V gene are SQVTM and ANQGSEA. The CDR3 loop is CSVEGTGRETQYF. DNA of the CDR3: TGCAGCGTTGAAGGGACAGGGCGAGAGACCCAGTACTTC.

This clonotype was recorded many times. The chain combines TRBV7-2 with TRBJ2-1; TRBD1 matches 7 bases. The V gene end was trimmed by 5 bases and the J gene end by 0 bases; junction bases not matched to a gene: 4. In germline, CDR1 is SGHTA, CDR2 FQGNSA. The CDR3 contains 15 residues. The CDR3 region is CASSLRDSSYNEQFF. The CDR3 DNA is TGTGCCAGCAGCCTACGGGACAGCTCCTACAATGAGCAGTTCTTC. The whole variable domain, remainder taken from reference TRBV7-2 and TRBJ2-1, is GAGVSQSPSNKVTEKGKDVELRCDPISGHTALYWYRQSLGQGLEFLIYFQGNSAPDKSGLPSDRFSAERTGGSVSTLTIQRTQQEDSAVYLCASSLRDSSYNEQFFGPGTRLTVL.

This clonotype was counted many times. V gene TRBV7-9 combines with J gene TRBJ1-5; D gene unclear. V gave up 5 bases and J gave up 0 bases, with 2 bases separating them. Germline V gives CDR1 SEHNR, CDR2 FQNEAQ (reference sequence). The CDR3 is 12 residues long. The CDR3 nucleotides are TGTGCCAGCAGCGATAGCAATCAGCCCCAGCATTTT. Translation gives CASSDSNQPQHF.

The chain recombines TRBV6-5 with TRBJ2-2; D gene ambiguous. Germline V CDR1 and CDR2: MNHEY, SVGAGI. Trimming stripped 0 bases from V and 1 base from J, with 6 bases between. The CDR3 contains 15 residues. DNA for the CDR3: TGTGCCAGCAGTTACTCGAGGTGGAACACCGGGGAGCTGTTTTTT. Translating gives CASSYSRWNTGELFF.

J is TRBJ2-3 and V is TRBV5-1; the D gene could be TRBD1 or TRBD2 (5 bases each). Germline V gene lookup returns CDR1 SGHRS and CDR2 YFSETQ. V was trimmed by 0 bases and J by 8 bases, leaving 13 bases between them. The CDR3 extends over 14 amino acids. This CDR3 is CASSLVGAPGTQYF. In nucleotides, the CDR3 is TGCGCCAGCAGCTTGGTCGGGGCCCCAGGTACGCAGTATTTT.

The rearrangement uses TRBV29-1 and TRBJ1-1; D is undetermined. Germline CDR1 SQVTM, CDR2 ANQGSEA. The germline V and J ends were trimmed by 1 base and 8 bases, with 8 bases remaining between them. The CDR3 has 11 amino acids. As DNA, the CDR3 is TGCAGCGTTGAAGCTTATGGGGAAGCTTTCTTT. Residues: CSVEAYGEAFF.

This clonotype was counted a few times. The CDR3 DNA reads TGCGCCAGCAGCGGCGGCAGATTCACAGATACGCAGTATTTT. This sequence encodes CASSGGRFTDTQYF. This sequence joins TRBV5-1 and TRBJ2-3; D unclear. The germline V and J ends were trimmed by 4 bases and 2 bases, with 11 bases remaining between them. The CDR3 runs 14 residues. Per germline, CDR1 SGHRS and CDR2 YFSETQ. Together with reference TRBV5-1 and TRBJ2-3, the CDR3 gives the full variable domain: KAGVTQTPRYLIKTRGQQVTLSCSPISGHRSVSWYQQTPGQGLQFLFEYFSETQRNKGNFPGRFSGRQFSNSRSEMNVSTLELGDSALYLCASSGGRFTDTQYFGPGTRLTVL.

This clonotype was seen more than once but under ten times. This chain joins TRBV11-3 and TRBJ2-7; D is uncertain. Germline CDR1 is SGHNT and CDR2 is YENEEA. Trimming stripped 5 bases from V and 2 bases from J, with 7 bases between. The CDR3 extends over 12 amino acids. The CDR3 loop reads CASSGPTYEQYF. As DNA, the CDR3 is TGTGCCAGCAGCGGGCCGACCTACGAGCAGTACTTC.

This clonotype turned up a few times. The chain has TRBV11-2 and TRBJ2-5; D is perhaps TRBD2 (5 bases). The CDR3 contains 17 residues. CDR1 SGHAT and CDR2 FQNNGV come from the germline V gene. Trimming removed 1 base at V and 0 bases at J, with 15 bases between. As DNA, the CDR3 is TGTGCCAGCAGCTTAGGTCGCTCGTGGGAGTACCAAGAGACCCAGTACTTC. As protein: CASSLGRSWEYQETQYF.

This clonotype was observed a few times. The V call is TRBV20-1, the J call TRBJ1-2; weak D call: TRBD1 (6 bases). Trimming cost V 0 bases and J 4 bases, with 15 bases left between them. Germline V gene data show CDR1 as DFQATT and CDR2 as SNEGSKA (reference sequence). The CDR3 has 15 amino acids. CDR3 region: CSAREATDRSYGYTF. The CDR3 coding sequence is TGCAGTGCTAGAGAGGCCACCGACAGGAGCTATGGCTACACCTTC.

The chain has TRBV23-1 and TRBJ2-1, with a tentative D call TRBD1 (7 bases). TRBV23-1 is placed among ORFs of uncertain function. This CDR3 is built from 16 residues. V gave up 6 bases and J gave up 0 bases, with 15 bases separating them. The DNA of the CDR3 is TGCGCCAGCAGCCCGTCGCGGGACAGCTCCTACAATGAGCAGTTCTTC. Translating it yields CASSPSRDSSYNEQFF.

A note on this clonotype: This may arise from a read error, as a much more abundant clone is one base away. This likely comes from a read error, as the CDR3 has no conserved phenylalanine or tryptophan at its end. No DNA is shown, since the ends of the CDR3 on it are uncertain; the CDR3 is the one TCRdb lists. The rearrangement joins TRBV29-1 to TRBJ1-2; TRBD1 reflects the table's D call only, with no check against the DNA. The CDR3 is 14 amino acids long, termini counted. From germline, CDR1 is SQVTM and CDR2 ANQGSEA. The chain's CDR3 is CSAGTGSGVWGYTC.